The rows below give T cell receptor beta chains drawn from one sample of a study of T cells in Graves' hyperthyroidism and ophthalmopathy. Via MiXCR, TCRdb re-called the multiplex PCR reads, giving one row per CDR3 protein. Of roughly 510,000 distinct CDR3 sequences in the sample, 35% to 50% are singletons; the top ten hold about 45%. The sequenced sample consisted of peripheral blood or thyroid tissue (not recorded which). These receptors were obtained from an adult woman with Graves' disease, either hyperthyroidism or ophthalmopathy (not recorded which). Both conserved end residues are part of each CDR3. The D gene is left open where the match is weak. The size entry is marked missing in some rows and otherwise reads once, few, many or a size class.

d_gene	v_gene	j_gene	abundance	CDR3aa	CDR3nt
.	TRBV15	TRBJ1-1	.	CAASRAREGVMNTEAFF	TGTGCCGCCAGCAGGGCCAGAGAAGGGGTCATGAACACTGAAGCTTTCTTT
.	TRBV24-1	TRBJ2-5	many	CATSARGRETQYF	TGTGCCACCAGTGCTAGGGGCAGGGAGACCCAGTACTTC
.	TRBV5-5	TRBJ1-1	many	CASSLVRAEAFF	TGTGCCAGCAGCTTGGTAAGGGCTGAAGCTTTCTTT
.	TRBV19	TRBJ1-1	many	CASRKTLNTEAFF	TGTGCCAGTAGGAAAACTTTGAACACTGAAGCTTTCTTT
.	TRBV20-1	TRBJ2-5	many	CSVNTDSQETQYF	TGCAGTGTAAACACGGACTCCCAAGAGACCCAGTACTTC
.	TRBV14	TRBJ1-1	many	CASSQVGRGGTEAFF	TGTGCCAGCAGCCAAGTCGGTCGCGGGGGCACTGAAGCTTTCTTT
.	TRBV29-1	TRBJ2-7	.	CSSEGGYYEQYF	TGCAGCTCAGAAGGGGGATACTACGAGCAGTACTTC
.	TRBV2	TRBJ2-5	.	CASDQGKQTQYF	TGTGCTAGTGATCAGGGAAAGCAAACCCAGTACTTC
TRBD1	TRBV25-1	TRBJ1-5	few	CASSEGVGGWQPQHF	TGTGCCAGCAGTGAAGGGGTAGGGGGCTGGCAGCCCCAGCATTTT
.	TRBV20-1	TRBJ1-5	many	CSATDDSDQPQHF	TGCAGTGCTACCGATGACAGTGATCAGCCCCAGCATTTT
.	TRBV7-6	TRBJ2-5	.	CASSLGQTETQYF	TGTGCCAGCAGCTTAGGACAGACGGAGACCCAGTACTTC
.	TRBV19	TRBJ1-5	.	CASDSDRGRSQPQHF	TGTGCCAGTGATTCTGATCGGGGGCGAAGTCAGCCCCAGCATTTT
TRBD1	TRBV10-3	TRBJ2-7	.	CAIRVGQASSYEQYF	TGTGCCATCAGGGTGGGACAGGCGAGCTCCTACGAGCAGTACTTC
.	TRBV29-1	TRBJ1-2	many	CSVGVATNYGYTF	TGCAGCGTTGGGGTAGCCACTAACTATGGCTACACCTTC
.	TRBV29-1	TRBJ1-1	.	CSGGTGRGAFF	TGCAGCGGCGGGACCGGGCGAGGAGCTTTCTTT
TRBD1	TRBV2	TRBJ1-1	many	CASRDRGNTEAFF	TGTGCCAGCAGGGACAGGGGGAACACTGAAGCTTTCTTT
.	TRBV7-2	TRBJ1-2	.	CASSSPVFNYGYTF	TGTGCCAGCAGCTCTCCGGTCTTTAACTATGGCTACACCTTC
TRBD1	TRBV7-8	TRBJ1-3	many	CASSLDRTSGNTIYF	TGTGCCAGCAGCTTGGACAGGACTTCTGGAAACACCATATATTTT
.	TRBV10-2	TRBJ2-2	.	CAGSETWNGGLFF	TGCGCCGGCAGTGAGACTTGGAACGGGGGGCTGTTTTTT
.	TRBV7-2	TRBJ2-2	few	CASSLELVVTGELFF	TGTGCCAGCAGCTTAGAACTAGTTGTGACCGGGGAGCTGTTTTTT
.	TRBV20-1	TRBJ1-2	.	CSATDRTPTPNYGYTF	TGCAGTGCTACGGATAGGACCCCGACTCCTAACTATGGCTACACCTTC
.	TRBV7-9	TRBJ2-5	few	CASSPRTNQETQYF	TGTGCCAGCAGCCCTCGGACCAACCAAGAGACCCAGTACTTC
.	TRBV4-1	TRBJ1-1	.	CASSQEFPGMIPNTEAFF	TGCGCCAGCAGCCAAGAATTCCCAGGGATGATCCCGAACACTGAAGCTTTCTTT
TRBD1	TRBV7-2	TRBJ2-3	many	CASPSPGTDTDTQYF	TGTGCCAGCCCCTCACCCGGGACAGACACAGATACGCAGTATTTT
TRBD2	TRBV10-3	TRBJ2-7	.	CAITLAGTDEQYF	TGTGCCATCACCCTAGCGGGAACGGACGAGCAGTACTTC
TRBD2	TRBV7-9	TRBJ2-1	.	CDSSLAVRLAGVSWVSSYNEQFF	TGTGACAGCAGCTTAGCGGTTAGGCTAGCGGGAGTTTCATGGGTAAGCTCCTACAATGAGCAGTTCTTC
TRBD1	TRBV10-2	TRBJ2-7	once	CASYQEGQGRYEQYF	TGCGCCAGCTACCAGGAGGGACAGGGGAGGTACGAGCAGTACTTC
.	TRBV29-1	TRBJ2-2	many	CSVGQGGYTGELFF	TGCAGCGTGGGGCAGGGGGGGTACACCGGGGAGCTGTTTTTT
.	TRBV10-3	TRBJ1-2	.	CAISVRGGGRNYGYTF	TGTGCCATCAGTGTAAGAGGAGGGGGTAGGAACTATGGCTACACCTTC
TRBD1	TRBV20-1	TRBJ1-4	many	CSAIRQGVNEKLFF	TGCAGTGCTATCAGACAGGGGGTGAATGAAAAACTGTTTTTT
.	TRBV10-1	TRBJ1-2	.	CASSARTPNRAGNYGYTF	TGCGCCAGCAGTGCTCGGACCCCCAACAGGGCGGGAAACTATGGCTACACCTTC
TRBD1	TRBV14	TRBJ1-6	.	CASSPGQGPYSPLHF	TGTGCCAGCAGCCCTGGACAGGGGCCCTATTCACCCCTCCACTTT
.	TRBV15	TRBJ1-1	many	CATRDSPEGFDEAFF	TGTGCCACCAGGGATAGTCCCGAAGGGTTCGATGAAGCTTTCTTT
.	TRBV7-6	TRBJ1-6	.	CDSSFYICSARFGTANSPLHF	.
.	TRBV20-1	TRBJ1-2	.	CSAGRGEDSYGYTF	TGCAGTGCTGGCCGTGGAGAGGACAGCTATGGCTACACCTTC
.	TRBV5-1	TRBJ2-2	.	CASSFGDGELFF	TGCGCCAGCAGCTTCGGTGACGGGGAGCTGTTTTTT
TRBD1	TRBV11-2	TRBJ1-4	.	CASSWLRGGQGEEKLFF	TGTGCCAGCAGTTGGCTCAGGGGGGGACAGGGAGAAGAAAAACTGTTTTTT
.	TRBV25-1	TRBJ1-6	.	CASTLSAYQGSRSPLHF	TGTGCCAGCACCCTTAGCGCCTACCAGGGTTCGAGGTCACCCCTCCACTTT
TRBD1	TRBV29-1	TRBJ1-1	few	CSVEESGGREAFF	TGCAGCGTTGAAGAGTCAGGGGGCCGCGAAGCTTTCTTT
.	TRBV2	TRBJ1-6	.	CASSEGHSNSPLHF	TGTGCCAGCAGTGAAGGCCACTCTAATTCACCCCTCCACTTT
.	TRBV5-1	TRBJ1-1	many	CASSPIGAEAFF	TGCGCCAGCAGCCCCATTGGTGCTGAAGCTTTCTTT
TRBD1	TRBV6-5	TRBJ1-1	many	CASSYSGTGGLGAFF	TGTGCCAGCAGTTACTCCGGGACAGGGGGCTTGGGAGCTTTCTTT
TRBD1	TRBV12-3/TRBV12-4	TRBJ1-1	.	CATRPGQGVESAFF	TGTGCCACACGACCGGGACAGGGGGTGGAATCGGCTTTCTTT
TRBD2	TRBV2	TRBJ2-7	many	CASKRIGRSSYEQYF	TGTGCCAGCAAACGGATCGGGAGGAGCTCCTACGAGCAGTACTTC
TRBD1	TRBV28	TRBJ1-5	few	CASSLQGASQPQHF	TGTGCCAGCAGCTTACAGGGGGCTAGTCAGCCCCAGCATTTT